This T cell receptor (beta chain) was recorded in a study of T cell changes during pregnancy in multiple sclerosis. The V and J ends lost 1 base and 3 bases respectively, with 10 bases between them. Per germline, CDR1 GTSNPN and CDR2 SVGIG (reference sequence). The CDR3 totals 13 residues. The protocol was immunoSEQ multiplex PCR, while the TCRdb copy is restricted to in-frame clones and leaves out a portion. The top ten clones hold about 1.5% of a sample with about 92,000 clones, 92% of them seen once. This receptor was identified in a female donor with multiple sclerosis, enrolled in a pregnancy study. The V and J genes are TRBV30 and TRBJ2-7; D unclear. Specimen: peripheral blood, collected in the first trimester of pregnancy. CDR3 in DNA: TGTGCCTGGAGTGCTGGGTGGAGCTACGAGCAGTACTTC. This sequence encodes CAWSAGWSYEQYF.